The T cell receptor (beta chain) under discussion was sequenced for a study of blood T cell repertoires in COVID-19. Study-wide background: Sites in the United States, Italy and Spain provided acute and convalescent COVID-19 samples. T cells, B-cell-depleted T cells, or PBMCs provided the cDNA or gDNA that served as material.

Original processing methods: Reference gene primers were amplified, and this amplification served to estimate nucleated cell counts. The data were produced by immunoSEQ multiplex PCR, yet TCRdb's version contains in-frame clones alone and is incomplete. That table gives V, J and clone size, and the DNA gave D and trimming. The table shows about 170,000 clones, with less than 90% occurring only once. One Seattle source followed patients from active infection through their disease course. The CDR3 loop spans 15 amino acids. The TCR comes from an older woman with COVID-19, enrolled during active disease. Input material: peripheral blood. The chain combines TRBV21-1 with TRBJ2-7; the D segment call TRBD2 is taken from the table without a DNA check. TRBV21-1 is reported as a pseudogene. In nucleotides, the CDR3 is TGTGCCAGCAGCACATCAAGCGGGAGGAGCCACGAGCAGTACTTC. Its protein is CASSTSSGRSHEQYF.